This TCR beta chain was profiled in a study of blood T cell repertoires in COVID-19. Assay used: immunoSEQ multiplex PCR; TCRdb lists only in-frame clones, some missing. The sample consists of around 180,000 clones, 86% of them appearing once. This CDR3 has 16 amino acids. The sample taken for sequencing was PBMCs or T cells enriched from blood (not recorded which). The gene calls are TRBV21-1 and TRBJ1-1; the DNA was not used to check the table's D call, TRBD1. TRBV21-1 is designated a pseudogene. This receptor was obtained from a woman aged 30 to 39 who had recovered from COVID-19. DNA of the CDR3: TGTGCCAGCAGCAAAGTTGCTGGGACAGGGTACTCTGAAGCTTTCTTT. This gives the protein CASSKVAGTGYSEAFF.